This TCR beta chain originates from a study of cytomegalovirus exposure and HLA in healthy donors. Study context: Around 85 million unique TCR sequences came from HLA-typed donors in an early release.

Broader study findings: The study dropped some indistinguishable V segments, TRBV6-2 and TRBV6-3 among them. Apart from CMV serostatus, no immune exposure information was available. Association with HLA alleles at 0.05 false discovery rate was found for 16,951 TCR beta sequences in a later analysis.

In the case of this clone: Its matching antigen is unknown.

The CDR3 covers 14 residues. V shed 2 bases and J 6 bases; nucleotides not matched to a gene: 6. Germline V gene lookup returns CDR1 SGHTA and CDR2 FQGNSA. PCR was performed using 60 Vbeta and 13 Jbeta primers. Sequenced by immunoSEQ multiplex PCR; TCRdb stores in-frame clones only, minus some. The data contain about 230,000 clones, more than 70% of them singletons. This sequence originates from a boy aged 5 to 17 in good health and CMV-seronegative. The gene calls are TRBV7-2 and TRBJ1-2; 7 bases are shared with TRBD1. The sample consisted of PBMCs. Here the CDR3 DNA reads TGTGCCAGCAGCTTATTGACAGGGAAGGATGGCTACACCTTC. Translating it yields CASSLLTGKDGYTF.